The clone carrying this T cell receptor beta chain was seen only once. This CDR3 contains 16 residues. The ends were cut back, 3 bases at V and 7 bases at J, with 16 bases in the middle. The germline V gene has CDR1 MNHNS and CDR2 SASEGT. These data belong to a study of blood T cells in healthy people across ages. Alongside a J-beta primer mix, a sample-barcoded 5' primer served in a second PCR lasting about 7 to 11 cycles. One entry per CDR3 protein, called by TCRdb with MiXCR from the 5' RACE reads. The table records about 1.6 million distinct CDR3 sequences, almost 35% of them present only once. The receptor comes from a woman aged 25-40 years in good health. Source material: blood. This chain connects TRBV6-1 to TRBJ1-6; D is ambiguous. The DNA for the CDR3 is TGTGCCAGCAGTGATCTATGCCCAGGAACGAATTCACCCCTCCACTTT. Translating it yields CASSDLCPGTNSPLHF.